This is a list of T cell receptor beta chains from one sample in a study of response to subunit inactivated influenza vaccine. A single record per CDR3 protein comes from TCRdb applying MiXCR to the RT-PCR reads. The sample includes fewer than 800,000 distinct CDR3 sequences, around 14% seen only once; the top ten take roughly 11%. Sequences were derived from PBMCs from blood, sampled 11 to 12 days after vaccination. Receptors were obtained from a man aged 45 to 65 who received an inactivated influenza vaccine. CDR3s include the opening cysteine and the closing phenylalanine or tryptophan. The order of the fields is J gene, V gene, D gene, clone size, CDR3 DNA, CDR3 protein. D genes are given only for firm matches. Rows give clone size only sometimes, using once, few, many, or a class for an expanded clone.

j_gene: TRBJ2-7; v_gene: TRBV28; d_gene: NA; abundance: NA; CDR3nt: TGTGCCAGCATAACCGGGACACCGACCTACGAGCAGTACTTC; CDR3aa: CASITGTPTYEQYF
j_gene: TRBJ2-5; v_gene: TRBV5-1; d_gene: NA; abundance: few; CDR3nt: TGCGCCAGCAGCTTGGTTGGCAGAACTCAAGAGACCCAGTACTTC; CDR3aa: CASSLVGRTQETQYF
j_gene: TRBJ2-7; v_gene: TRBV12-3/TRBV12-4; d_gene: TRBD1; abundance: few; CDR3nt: TGTGCCAGCAGAAATCCGGGACAGGGGGACTACGAGCAGTACTTC; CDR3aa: CASRNPGQGDYEQYF
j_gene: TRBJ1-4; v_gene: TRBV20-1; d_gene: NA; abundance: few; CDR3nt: TGCAGTGCAACAAGAGCAACTAATGAAAAACTGTTTTTT; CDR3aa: CSATRATNEKLFF
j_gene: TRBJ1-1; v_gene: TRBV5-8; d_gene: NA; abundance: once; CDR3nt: TGTGCCAGCAGCCTCAGGATTTCGTGGACTGAAGCTTTCTTT; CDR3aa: CASSLRISWTEAFF
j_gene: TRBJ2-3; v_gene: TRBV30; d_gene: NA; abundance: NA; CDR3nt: TGTGCCTGGAGTCAGTCAAGCACAGATACGCAGTATTTT; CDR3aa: CAWSQSSTDTQYF
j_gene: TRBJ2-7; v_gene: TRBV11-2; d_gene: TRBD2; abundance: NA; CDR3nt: TGTGCCAGCAGCTTAGTCGGACTAGAAAGGTACGAGCAGTACTTC; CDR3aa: CASSLVGLERYEQYF
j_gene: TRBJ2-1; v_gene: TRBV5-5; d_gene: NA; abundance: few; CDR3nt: TGTGCCAGCAGCCCGCTACAGGGTCCCTACAATGAGCAGTTCTTC; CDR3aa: CASSPLQGPYNEQFF
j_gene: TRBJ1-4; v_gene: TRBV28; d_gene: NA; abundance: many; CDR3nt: TGTGCCAGCAGTTTAGGGAGGACCCGGACAAAACTGTTTTTT; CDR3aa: CASSLGRTRTKLFF
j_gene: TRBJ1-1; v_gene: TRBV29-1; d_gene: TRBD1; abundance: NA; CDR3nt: TGCAGCGCATTCTCCGACAGGGGTGAAGCTTTCTTT; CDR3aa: CSAFSDRGEAFF
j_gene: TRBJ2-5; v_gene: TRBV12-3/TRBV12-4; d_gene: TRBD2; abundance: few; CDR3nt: TGTGCCAGCAGTTGGGGAGCGGGGGGAAAAGAGACCCAGTACTTC; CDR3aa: CASSWGAGGKETQYF
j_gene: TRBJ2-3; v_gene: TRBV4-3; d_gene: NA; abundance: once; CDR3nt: TGCGCCAGCAGCCAAGATTGGCGAGCGTTCCCAGATACGCAGTATTTT; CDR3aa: CASSQDWRAFPDTQYF
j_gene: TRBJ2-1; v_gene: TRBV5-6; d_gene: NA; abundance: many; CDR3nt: TGTGCCAGCAGCTTTCTGACGGGATACAGATCCCAGTTCTTC; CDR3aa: CASSFLTGYRSQFF
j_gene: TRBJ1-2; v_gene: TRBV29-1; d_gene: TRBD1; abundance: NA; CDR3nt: TGCTGCAGCTCCGCAGGACAGGGGTCTGGTGGCTACACCTTC; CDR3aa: CCSSAGQGSGGYTF
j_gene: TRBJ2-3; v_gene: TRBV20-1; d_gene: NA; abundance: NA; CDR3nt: TGCAGTGCTCCGGGGACTTCGCGAGGCACAGATACGCAGTATTTT; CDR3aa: CSAPGTSRGTDTQYF
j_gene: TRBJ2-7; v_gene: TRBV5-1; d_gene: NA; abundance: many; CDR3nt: TGTGCCAGCTCACCAACCGGGTCCTCCTACGAGCAGTACTTC; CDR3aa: CASSPTGSSYEQYF
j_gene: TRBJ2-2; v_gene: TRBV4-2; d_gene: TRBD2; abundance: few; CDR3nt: TGTGCCAGCAGCACTAGCGGGAGATGGGGCACCGGGGAGCTGTTTTTT; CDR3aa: CASSTSGRWGTGELFF
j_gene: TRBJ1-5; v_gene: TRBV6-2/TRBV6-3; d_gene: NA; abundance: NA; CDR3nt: TGTGCCAGCATCCCCACCGGGGGGCCGGGCAATCAGCCCCAGCATTTT; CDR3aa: CASIPTGGPGNQPQHF
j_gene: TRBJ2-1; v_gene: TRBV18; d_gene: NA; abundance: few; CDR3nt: TGTGCCAGCTCACTTCAGGGTTCCGAGCAGTTCTTC; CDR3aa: CASSLQGSEQFF
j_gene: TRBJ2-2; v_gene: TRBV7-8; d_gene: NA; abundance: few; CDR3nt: TGTGCCAGCAGCCGATACAGGGACACGAGGGGTACCGGGGAGCTGTTTTTT; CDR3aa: CASSRYRDTRGTGELFF
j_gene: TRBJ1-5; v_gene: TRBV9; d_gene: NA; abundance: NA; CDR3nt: TGTGCCAGCAGCGCCGGGGGTTGGCAGCCCCAGCATTTT; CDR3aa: CASSAGGWQPQHF
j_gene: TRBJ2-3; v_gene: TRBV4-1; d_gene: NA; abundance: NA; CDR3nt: TGCGCCAGCAGCCAACCCGACTCGTCTAGCACAAATACGCAGTATTTT; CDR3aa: CASSQPDSSSTNTQYF
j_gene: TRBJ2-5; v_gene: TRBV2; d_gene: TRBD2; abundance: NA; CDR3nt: TGTGCCAGCAGTGACCGCGGGGGGCTCCAAGAGACCCAGTACTTC; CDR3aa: CASSDRGGLQETQYF
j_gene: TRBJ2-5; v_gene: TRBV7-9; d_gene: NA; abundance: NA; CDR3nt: TGTGCCAGCAGTCGTATGGGGACCCTGGGGGAGACCCAGTACTTC; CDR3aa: CASSRMGTLGETQYF
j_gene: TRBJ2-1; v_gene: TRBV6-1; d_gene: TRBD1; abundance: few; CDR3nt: TGTGCCAGCAGAACCGGGACAGGGGGCGGCAATGAGCAGTTCTTC; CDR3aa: CASRTGTGGGNEQFF
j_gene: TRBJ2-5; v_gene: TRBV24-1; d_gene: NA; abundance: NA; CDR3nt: TGTGCCACCAGTGACACCGGGACAGGGACTAGGACCCAGTACTTC; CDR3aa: CATSDTGTGTRTQYF
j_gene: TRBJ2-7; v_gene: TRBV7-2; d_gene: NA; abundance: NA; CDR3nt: TGTGCCAGCAGCTACGCCGGGACAACGTACGAGCAGTACTTC; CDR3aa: CASSYAGTTYEQYF
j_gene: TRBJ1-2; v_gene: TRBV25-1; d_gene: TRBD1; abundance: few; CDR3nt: TGTGCCAGCAGTGAACGACAGGGAAAAGGCTACACCTTC; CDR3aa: CASSERQGKGYTF
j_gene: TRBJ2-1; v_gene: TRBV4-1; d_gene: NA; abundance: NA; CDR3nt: TGCGCCAGCAGCCGCCGGGACCAAGCCTACAATGAGCAGTTCTTC; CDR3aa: CASSRRDQAYNEQFF
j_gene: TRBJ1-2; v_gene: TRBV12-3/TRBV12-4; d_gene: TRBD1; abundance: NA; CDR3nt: TGTGCCAGCAGTGAGACAGGGCCCACTAACTATGGCTACACCTTC; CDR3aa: CASSETGPTNYGYTF
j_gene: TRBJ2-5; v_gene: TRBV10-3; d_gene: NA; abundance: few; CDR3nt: TGTGCCATCAGTGAGGCTCGGGCCGAAGAGACCCAGTACTTC; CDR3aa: CAISEARAEETQYF
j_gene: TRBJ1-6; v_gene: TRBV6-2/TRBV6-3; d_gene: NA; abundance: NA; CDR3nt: TGTGCCAGCAGTTACTCAGGAGTAAATTCACCCCTCCACTTT; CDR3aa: CASSYSGVNSPLHF